This entry lists 14 T cell receptor beta chains sequenced from one sample in a study of T-cell memory formation after mild COVID-19. MiXCR was run by TCRdb on the 5' RACE reads, yielding one entry per CDR3 protein. The data show fewer than 450,000 distinct CDR3 sequences, more than 20% seen once. Sequenced material: PBMCs or a T cell subset sorted from them (not recorded which). The receptors originated from an adult woman who had mild COVID-19 (a few samples of this study predate the infection). Cell type and time point are not known.

CDR3 in amino acids: CASSQDGQGRSGANVLTF. In nucleotides, the CDR3 is TGTGCCAGCAGCCAAGATGGGCAGGGAAGGTCTGGGGCCAACGTCCTGACTTTC. The genes are TRBV4-2 and TRBJ2-6, with a weak D call TRBD1 (5 bases). The CDR3 covers 18 residues. Germline CDR1 LGHNA, CDR2 YNFKEQ. Trimming left V 0 bases short and J 1 base short, with 13 bases between.

The rearrangement uses TRBV7-2 and TRBJ2-1; possible D gene TRBD1, 5 bases. This CDR3 contains 13 residues. The germline V and J ends were trimmed by 5 bases and 7 bases, with 12 bases remaining between them. Per the germline V gene, CDR1 is SGHTA and CDR2 is FQGNSA. The CDR3: CASSPGIGNEQFF. Here the CDR3 DNA reads TGTGCCAGCAGCCCAGGGATTGGGAATGAGCAGTTCTTC.

This CDR3 is CASKPGGFTDTQYF. The CDR3 DNA follows: TGTGCCAGCAAACCGGGAGGGTTCACAGATACGCAGTATTTT. The J gene is TRBJ2-3, the V gene TRBV7-3; TRBD2 aligns across 8 bases. CDR1 is SGHTA, CDR2 FQGTGA, per germline. Germline trimming cut 7 bases from V and 2 bases from J; bases unmatched to any gene: 5. The CDR3 covers 14 residues.

The rearrangement links TRBV12-3 or TRBV12-4 to TRBJ1-2; 7 bases are shared with TRBD1. The CDR3 length is 12 residues. J gave up 2 bases and V 8 bases, and 2 bases lay outside the gene matches. The CDR3 spells CASGTANYGYTF. The CDR3 nucleotides are TGTGCCAGCGGGACAGCCAACTATGGCTACACCTTC.

This clonotype was observed a few times. The chain combines TRBV20-1 with TRBJ1-3; D not resolved. Germline values: CDR1 DFQATT, CDR2 SNEGSKA (reference sequence). The CDR3 is 11 amino acids. The V end lost 7 bases, the J end lost 1 base, and 5 bases lay between the germline ends. CDR3 protein: CSGGSGNTIYF. CDR3 DNA: TGCAGTGGAGGTTCTGGAAACACCATATATTTT.

V usage is TRBV19 and J usage is TRBJ1-5, with a tentative D call TRBD1 (5 bases). In germline, CDR1 is LNHDA, CDR2 SQIVND (reference sequence). The CDR3 runs 12 residues. V was pared by 5 bases and J by 4 bases, with 6 bases between. The CDR3 DNA follows: TGTGCCAGTAGTCGGGGGAATCAGCCCCAGCATTTT. It specifies CASSRGNQPQHF.

In this sample, this clonotype turned up a few times. The CDR3, as DNA: TGTGCCAGCAGCCCACAGGGCCGGAACACTGAAGCTTTCTTT. It specifies CASSPQGRNTEAFF. This chain connects TRBV7-6 to TRBJ1-1, with TRBD1 as a possible D gene (6 bases). The length of the CDR3 is 14 residues. V was trimmed by 5 bases and J by 1 base, leaving 11 bases between them. In germline, CDR1 is SGHVS, CDR2 FNYEAQ.

The gene calls are TRBV28 and TRBJ2-3; D might be TRBD1 (6 bases). The CDR3 length is 16 residues. CDR1 and CDR2 (germline): MDHEN, SYDVKM. The V end lost 6 bases, the J end lost 4 bases, and 20 bases lay between the germline ends. DNA of the CDR3: TGTGCCAGCAGGCAAATCAAGGCACAGGGCGCAGATACGCAGTATTTT. This sequence encodes CASRQIKAQGADTQYF.

The chain is built from TRBV12-3 or TRBV12-4 and TRBJ2-1; D call uncertain. This CDR3 region has 13 residues. Deletions cut 6 bases from V and 5 bases from J, with 11 bases between. In DNA form, the CDR3 reads TGTGCCAGCAGCCTCGGACCAGACAATGAGCAGTTCTTC. It codes for CASSLGPDNEQFF.

The chain has TRBV19 and TRBJ2-5; D ambiguous. Germline V lookup: CDR1 LNHDA, CDR2 SQIVND (reference sequence). This CDR3 comprises 13 residues. Trimming stripped 1 base from V and 4 bases from J, with 7 bases between. CDR3: CASSIGFLETQYF. CDR3 coding DNA: TGTGCCAGTAGTATAGGTTTTTTAGAGACCCAGTACTTC. Combining the CDR3 with reference TRBV19 and TRBJ2-5 gives the whole variable domain DGGITQSPKYLFRKEGQNVTLSCEQNLNHDAMYWYRQDPGQGLRLIYYSQIVNDFQKGDIAEGYSVSREKKESFPLTVTSAQKNPTAFYLCASSIGFLETQYFGPGTRLLVL.

V is TRBV19 and J is TRBJ1-5; 9 bases map to TRBD1. CDR3 length equals 16 residues. CDR1 LNHDA and CDR2 SQIVND come from the germline V gene (reference sequence). V was clipped by 3 bases and J by 6 bases; unmatched bases: 9. In DNA, the CDR3 is TGTGCCAGTAGTATTCCGTGGACAGGGGTGTTTCAGCCCCAGCATTTT. Translation gives CASSIPWTGVFQPQHF.

The CDR3 nucleotides read TGCGCCAGCAGCCAAGATTCGGACAGGCGATACGAGCAGTACTTC. The encoded protein is CASSQDSDRRYEQYF. The chain is built from TRBV4-1 and TRBJ2-7, with TRBD1 matching 7 bases. The CDR3 contains 15 residues. Trimming removed 0 bases from V and 4 bases from J; junction bases left unmatched: 6. Looked up from germline, CDR1 is MGHRA and CDR2 is YSYEKL.

The chain links TRBV30 to TRBJ2-3, with TRBD2 identical over 7 bases. The V segment lost 3 bases and the J segment 1 base; nucleotides outside the gene matches: 4. CDR1 and CDR2 from the germline V gene are GTSNPN and SVGIG (reference sequence). The CDR3 is 14 amino acids. CDR3 region: CAWRIRGGTDTQYF. The CDR3 nucleotides read TGTGCCTGGAGAATTCGGGGGGGCACAGATACGCAGTATTTT.

The CDR3 DNA reads as TGTGCCAGCAGCCCCACAGGGGTTCAGCCGAACACCGGGGAGCTGTTTTTT. Translated: CASSPTGVQPNTGELFF. The J gene is TRBJ2-2, the V gene TRBV7-2; 7 bases align to TRBD1. V shed 5 bases and J 0 bases; nucleotides not matched to a gene: 9. Germline-derived CDR1 and CDR2 are SGHTA and FQGNSA. CDR3 length equals 17 residues.